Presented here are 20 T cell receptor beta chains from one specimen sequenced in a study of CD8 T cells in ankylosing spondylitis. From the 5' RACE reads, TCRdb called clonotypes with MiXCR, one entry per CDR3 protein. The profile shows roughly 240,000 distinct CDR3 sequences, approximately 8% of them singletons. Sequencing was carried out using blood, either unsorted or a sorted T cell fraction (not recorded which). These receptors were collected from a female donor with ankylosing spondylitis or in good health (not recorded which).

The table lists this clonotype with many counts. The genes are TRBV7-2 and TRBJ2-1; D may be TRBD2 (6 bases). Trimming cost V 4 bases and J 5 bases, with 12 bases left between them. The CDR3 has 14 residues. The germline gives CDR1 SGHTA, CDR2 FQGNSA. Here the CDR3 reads CASSSPRGNNEQFF. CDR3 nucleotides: TGTGCCAGCAGCTCTCCCCGGGGGAACAATGAGCAGTTCTTC.

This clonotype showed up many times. The CDR3 sequence: CASSEPRGRLWEQYF. The CDR3 nucleotides are TGTGCCAGCAGTGAACCTAGGGGACGTTTATGGGAGCAGTACTTC. The chain employs TRBV2 and TRBJ2-7; the D call may be TRBD1 or TRBD2 (5 bases each). This CDR3 spans 15 amino acids. The V and J ends lost 2 bases and 7 bases respectively, with 18 bases between them. Germline CDR1 and CDR2: SNHLY and FYNNEI. The whole variable domain, remainder taken from reference TRBV2 and TRBJ2-7, is EPEVTQTPSHQVTQMGQEVILRCVPISNHLYFYWYRQILGQKVEFLVSFYNNEISEKSEIFDDQFSVERPDGSNFTLKIRSTKLEDSAMYFCASSEPRGRLWEQYFGPGTRLTVT.

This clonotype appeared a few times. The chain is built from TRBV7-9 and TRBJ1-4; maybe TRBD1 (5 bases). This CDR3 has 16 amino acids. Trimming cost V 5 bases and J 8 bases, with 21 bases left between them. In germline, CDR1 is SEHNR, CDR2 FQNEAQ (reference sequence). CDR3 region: CASSPYAAGRREKLFF. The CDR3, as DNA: TGTGCCAGCAGCCCTTACGCCGCAGGGAGGAGGGAAAAACTGTTTTTT.

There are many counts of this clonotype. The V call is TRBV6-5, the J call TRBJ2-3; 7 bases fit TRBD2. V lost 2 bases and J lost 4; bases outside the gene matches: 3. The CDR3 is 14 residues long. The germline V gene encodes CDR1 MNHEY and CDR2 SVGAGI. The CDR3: CASSYEGGADTQYF. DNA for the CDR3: TGTGCCAGCAGTTACGAGGGAGGGGCAGATACGCAGTATTTT.

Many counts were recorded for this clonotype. CDR3 loop: CASSLVASSNTGELFF. CDR3 DNA: TGTGCCAGCAGCTTAGTGGCTAGCTCGAACACCGGGGAGCTGTTTTTT. This chain connects TRBV7-9 to TRBJ2-2; D is perhaps TRBD2 (5 bases). Trimming took 1 base from V and 0 from J, leaving 9 bases between them. Germline assignment: CDR1 SEHNR and CDR2 FQNEAQ (reference sequence). CDR3 length equals 16 residues. Drawing the rest from reference TRBV7-9 and TRBJ2-2, the complete variable domain is DTGVSQNPRHKITKRGQNVTFRCDPISEHNRLYWYRQTLGQGPEFLTYFQNEAQLEKSRLLSDRFSAERPKGSFSTLEIQRTEQGDSAMYLCASSLVASSNTGELFFGEGSRLTVL.

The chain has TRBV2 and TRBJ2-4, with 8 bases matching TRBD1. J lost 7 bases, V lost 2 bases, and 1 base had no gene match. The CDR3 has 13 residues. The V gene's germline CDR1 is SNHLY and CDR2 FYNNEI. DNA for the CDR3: TGTGCCAGCAGTGAAAACAGGGGGAACATTCAGTACTTC. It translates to CASSENRGNIQYF.

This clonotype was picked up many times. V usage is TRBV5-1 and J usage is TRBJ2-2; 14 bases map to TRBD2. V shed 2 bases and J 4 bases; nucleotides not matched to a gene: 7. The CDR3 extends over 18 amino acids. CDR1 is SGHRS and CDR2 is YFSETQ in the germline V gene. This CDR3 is CASSLVGLAGGSTGELFF. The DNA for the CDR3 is TGCGCCAGCAGCTTAGTCGGACTAGCGGGAGGTAGCACCGGGGAGCTGTTTTTT.

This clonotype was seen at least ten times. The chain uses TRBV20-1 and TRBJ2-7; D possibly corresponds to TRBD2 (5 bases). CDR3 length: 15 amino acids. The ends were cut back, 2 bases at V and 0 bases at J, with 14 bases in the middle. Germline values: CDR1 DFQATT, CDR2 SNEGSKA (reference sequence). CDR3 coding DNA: TGCAGTGCTAGAACAAGACGGGCGGGCTCCTACGAGCAGTACTTC. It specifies CSARTRRAGSYEQYF.

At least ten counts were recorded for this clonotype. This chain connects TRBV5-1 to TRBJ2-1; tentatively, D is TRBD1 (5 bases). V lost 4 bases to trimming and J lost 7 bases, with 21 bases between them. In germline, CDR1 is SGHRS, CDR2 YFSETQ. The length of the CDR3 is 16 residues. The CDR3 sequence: CASSPQLATSGNEQFF. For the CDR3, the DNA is TGCGCCAGCAGCCCGCAACTGGCTACCTCAGGGAATGAGCAGTTCTTC.

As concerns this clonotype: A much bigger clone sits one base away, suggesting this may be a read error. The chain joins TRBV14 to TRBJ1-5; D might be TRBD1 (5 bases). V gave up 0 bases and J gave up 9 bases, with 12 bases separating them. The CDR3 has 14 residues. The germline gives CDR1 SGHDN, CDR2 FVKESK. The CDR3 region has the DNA TGTGCCAGCAGCCAAGATCAGTCGGGACGGCCCCAGCATTTT. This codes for CASSQDQSGRPQHF.

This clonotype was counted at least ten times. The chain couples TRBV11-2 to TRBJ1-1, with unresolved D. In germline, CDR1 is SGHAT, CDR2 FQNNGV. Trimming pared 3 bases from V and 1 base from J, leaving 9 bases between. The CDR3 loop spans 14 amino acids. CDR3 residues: CASSFRIGNTEAFF. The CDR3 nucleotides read TGTGCCAGCAGCTTCCGAATTGGGAACACTGAAGCTTTCTTT.

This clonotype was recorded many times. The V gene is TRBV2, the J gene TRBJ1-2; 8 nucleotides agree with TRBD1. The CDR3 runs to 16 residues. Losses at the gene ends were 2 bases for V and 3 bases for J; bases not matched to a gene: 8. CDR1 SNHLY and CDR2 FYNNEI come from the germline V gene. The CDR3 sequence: CASSELGETGDYGYTF. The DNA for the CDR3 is TGTGCCAGCAGTGAATTGGGAGAGACAGGGGACTATGGCTACACCTTC.

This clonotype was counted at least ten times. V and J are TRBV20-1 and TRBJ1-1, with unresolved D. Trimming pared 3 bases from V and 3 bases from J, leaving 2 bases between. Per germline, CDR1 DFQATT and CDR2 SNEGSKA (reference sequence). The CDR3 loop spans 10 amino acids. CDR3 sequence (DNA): TGCAGTGCTAGTGACACTGAAGCTTTCTTT. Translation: CSASDTEAFF.

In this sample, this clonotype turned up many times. This chain's CDR3 is CAISSGGDSGNTIYF. The CDR3 DNA reads TGTGCCATCTCTTCTGGCGGGGACTCTGGAAACACCATATATTTT. The rearrangement uses TRBV10-3 and TRBJ1-3; D uncertain. Trimming stripped 8 bases from V and 0 bases from J, with 14 bases between. The CDR3 loop spans 15 amino acids. The germline V gene encodes CDR1 ENHRY and CDR2 SYGVKD.

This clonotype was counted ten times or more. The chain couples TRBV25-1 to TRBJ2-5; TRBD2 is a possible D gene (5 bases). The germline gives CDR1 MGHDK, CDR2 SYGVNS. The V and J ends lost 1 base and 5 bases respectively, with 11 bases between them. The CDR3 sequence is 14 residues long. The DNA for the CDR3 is TGTGCCAGCAGTGAATTCGGGGTTTTGGAGACCCAGTACTTC. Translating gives CASSEFGVLETQYF.

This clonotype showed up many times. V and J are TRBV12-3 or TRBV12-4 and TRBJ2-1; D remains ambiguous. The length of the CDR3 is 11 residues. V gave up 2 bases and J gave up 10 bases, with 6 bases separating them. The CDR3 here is CASSLLGEQFF. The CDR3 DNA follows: TGTGCCAGCAGTTTACTAGGAGAGCAGTTCTTC.

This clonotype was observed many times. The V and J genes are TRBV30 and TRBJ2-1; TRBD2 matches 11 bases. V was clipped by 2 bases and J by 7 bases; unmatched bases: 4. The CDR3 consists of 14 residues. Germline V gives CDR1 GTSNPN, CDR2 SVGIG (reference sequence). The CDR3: CAWSTASGRNEQFF. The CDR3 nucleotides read TGTGCCTGGAGTACGGCTAGCGGGAGGAATGAGCAGTTCTTC.

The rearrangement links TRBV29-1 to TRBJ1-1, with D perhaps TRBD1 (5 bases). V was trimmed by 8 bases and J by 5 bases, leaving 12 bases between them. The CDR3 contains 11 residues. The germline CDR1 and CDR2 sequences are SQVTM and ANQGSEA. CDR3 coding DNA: TGCAGCATACGGCGGGGGACTGAAGCTTTCTTT. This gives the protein CSIRRGTEAFF.

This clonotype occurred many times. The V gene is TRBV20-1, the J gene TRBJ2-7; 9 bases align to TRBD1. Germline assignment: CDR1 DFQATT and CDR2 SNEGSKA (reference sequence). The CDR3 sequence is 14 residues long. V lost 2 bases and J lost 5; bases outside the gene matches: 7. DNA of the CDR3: TGCAGTGCTAGAACCCGGGACAGGGTTAACGAGCAGTACTTC. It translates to CSARTRDRVNEQYF.

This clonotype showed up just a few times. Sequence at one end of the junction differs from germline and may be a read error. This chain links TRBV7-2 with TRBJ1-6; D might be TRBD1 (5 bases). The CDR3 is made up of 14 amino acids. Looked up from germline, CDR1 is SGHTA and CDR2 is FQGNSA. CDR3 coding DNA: TGTGCCAGCTTATCCAGGGCCGATAACTCACCCCTCCACTTT. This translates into CASLSRADNSPLHF.